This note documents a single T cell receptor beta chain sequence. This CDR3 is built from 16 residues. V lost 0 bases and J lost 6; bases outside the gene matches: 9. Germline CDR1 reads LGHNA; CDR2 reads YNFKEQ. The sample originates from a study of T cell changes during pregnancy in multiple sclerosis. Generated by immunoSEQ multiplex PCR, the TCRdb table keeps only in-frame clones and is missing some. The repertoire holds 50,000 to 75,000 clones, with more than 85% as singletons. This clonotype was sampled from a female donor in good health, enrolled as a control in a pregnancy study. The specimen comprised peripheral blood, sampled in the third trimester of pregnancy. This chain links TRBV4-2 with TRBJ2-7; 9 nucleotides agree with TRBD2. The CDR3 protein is CASSQDRGGGAGEQYF. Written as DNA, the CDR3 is TGTGCCAGCAGCCAAGATCGCGGCGGGGGGGCTGGCGAGCAGTACTTC.